This T cell receptor (beta chain) was found in a study of Tregs in tolerant kidney transplant recipients. Overall study findings and caveats: Few patients were studied, so findings need validation in larger groups.

This clone was seen a handful of times. The antigen is undetermined. Clones were read by immunoSEQ multiplex PCR, and TCRdb kept only the in-frame ones, dropping some. The repertoire holds under 300,000 clones, with 84% as singletons. The sequence was collected from a human donor in good health. The sequencing input was CD4+ T cells from blood.

DNA of the CDR3: TGTGCCAGCGGAGGCCAGGGCCTAAACACCGGGGAGCTGTTTTTT. The encoded protein is CASGGQGLNTGELFF. V usage is TRBV2 and J usage is TRBJ2-2, with D perhaps assigned TRBD1 or TRBD2 (5 bases each). This CDR3 contains 15 residues. The germline gives CDR1 SNHLY, CDR2 FYNNEI. The germline V and J ends were trimmed by 8 bases and 2 bases, with 15 bases remaining between them.